This entry lists 7 T cell receptor beta chains sequenced from one sample in a study of shared clonotypes between healthy human individuals. Sequencing used immunoSEQ multiplex PCR; TCRdb keeps in-frame clones, though not all of them. The data contain 2 million to 2.5 million clones, more than 90% of them singletons. Sequencing was performed on naive CD4+ T cells sorted from blood. Subset noted: CD45RA+ positively selected. The receptors here all came from a man between 18 and 35 years old in good health.

The chain couples TRBV7-9 to TRBJ2-5; tentatively, D is TRBD2 (5 bases). CDR1 is SEHNR and CDR2 is FQNEAQ in the germline V gene (reference sequence). This CDR3 comprises 15 residues. V lost 0 bases to trimming and J lost 4 bases, with 12 bases between them. This CDR3 reads CASSLARLAGETQYF. The CDR3 DNA is TGTGCCAGCAGCTTAGCGCGTCTAGCCGGAGAGACCCAGTACTTC.

The rearrangement uses TRBV6-5 and TRBJ1-6, with TRBD1 as a possible D gene (5 bases). CDR1 is MNHEY and CDR2 is SVGAGI in the germline V gene. The CDR3 is 12 residues long. The V and J ends lost 7 bases and 16 bases respectively, with 17 bases between them. The CDR3: CASTNPGQGLHF. The CDR3 nucleotides are TGTGCCAGCACCAATCCGGGGCAAGGACTCCACTTT.

The chain has TRBV10-1 and TRBJ1-2, with D possibly TRBD1 on 6 matching bases. V gave up 4 bases and J gave up 4 bases, with 10 bases separating them. Germline V CDR1 and CDR2: WNHNN, SYGVQD (reference sequence). This CDR3 is built from 13 residues. The CDR3 bases are TGCGCCAGCAGTGCAACAGGGAGCTATGGCTACACCTTC. Protein: CASSATGSYGYTF.

The V and J genes are TRBV5-5 and TRBJ2-2; 7 bases align to TRBD1. CDR3 length: 16 residues. V gave up 1 base and J gave up 0 bases; unmatched junction bases: 3. Germline V gene sequence: CDR1 SGHKS, CDR2 YYEKEE (reference sequence). The CDR3 region has the DNA TGTGCCAGCAGCTTGCCCGGGACAGCGAACACCGGGGAGCTGTTTTTT. Its protein is CASSLPGTANTGELFF.

V is TRBV30 and J is TRBJ1-6; D gene uncertain. CDR1 GTSNPN and CDR2 SVGIG come from the germline V gene (reference sequence). The CDR3 runs to 11 residues. The V and J ends lost 2 bases and 13 bases respectively, with 9 bases between them. As DNA, the CDR3 is TGTGCCTGGAGTCTTGTCCATCCCCTCCACTTT. It translates to CAWSLVHPLHF.

The chain recombines TRBV29-1 with TRBJ2-5; 7 bases map to TRBD1. The trim removed 8 bases at V and 1 base at J, leaving 7 bases unmatched. CDR3 size: 13 residues. The germline V gene has CDR1 SQVTM and CDR2 ANQGSEA. This chain's CDR3 is CSSGQTFQETQYF. The CDR3 DNA reads as TGCAGCTCGGGACAGACTTTCCAAGAGACCCAGTACTTC. Full variable domain (outside the CDR3, taken from reference TRBV29-1 and TRBJ2-5): SAVISQKPSRDICQRGTSLTIQCQVDSQVTMMFWYRQQPGQSLTLIATANQGSEATYESGFVIDKFPISRPNLTFSTLTVSNMSPEDSSIYLCSSGQTFQETQYFGPGTRLLVL.

The chain recombines TRBV30 with TRBJ2-2, with 7 bases aligning to TRBD1. V shed 5 bases, J shed 0 bases, and the junction held 3 bases outside the gene matches. In germline, CDR1 is GTSNPN, CDR2 SVGIG (reference sequence). There are 14 residues in the CDR3. The CDR3 bases are TGTGCCTGGGGGACAGCCACGAACACCGGGGAGCTGTTTTTT. Protein sequence: CAWGTATNTGELFF.